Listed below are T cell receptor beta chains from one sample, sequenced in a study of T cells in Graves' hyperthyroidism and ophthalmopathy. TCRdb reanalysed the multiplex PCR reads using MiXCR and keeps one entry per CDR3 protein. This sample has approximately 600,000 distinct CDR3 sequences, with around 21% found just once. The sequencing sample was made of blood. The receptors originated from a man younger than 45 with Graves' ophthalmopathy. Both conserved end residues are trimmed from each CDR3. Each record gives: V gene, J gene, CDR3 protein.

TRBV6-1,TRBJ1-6,ASKRADNSPLH
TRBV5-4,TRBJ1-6,ASSLDRDHNSPLH
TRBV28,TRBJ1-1,ASSQQGGEAF
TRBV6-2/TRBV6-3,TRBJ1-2,ASSYARTGGESNYGYT
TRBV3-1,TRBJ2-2,ASSPRGLAVNTGELF
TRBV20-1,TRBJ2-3,SATPVWATDTQY
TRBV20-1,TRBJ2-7,SASGSGEQY
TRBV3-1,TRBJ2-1,ASSQGGYNEQF
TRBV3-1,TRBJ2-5,ASSQDPLAGGGQETQY
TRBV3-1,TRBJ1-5,ASSQKLGQGFGQPQH
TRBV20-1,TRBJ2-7,SARDPQGITYEQY
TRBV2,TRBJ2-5,ASLTWGRETQY
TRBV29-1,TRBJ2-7,SVGSPDYEQY
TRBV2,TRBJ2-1,ASSPPSGSRNEQF
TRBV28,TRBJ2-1,ASSFLSYNEQF
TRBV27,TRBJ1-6,ASSLSTGGGNLPLH
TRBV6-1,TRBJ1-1,ASSQRSIGEAF
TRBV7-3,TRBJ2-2,ASSSQGGLDTGELF
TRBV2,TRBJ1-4,ASNSGTGREKLF
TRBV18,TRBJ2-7,ASSPPIGEEQY
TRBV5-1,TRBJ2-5,ASRTSTQETQY
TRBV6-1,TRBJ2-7,ASKGSVLEYEQY
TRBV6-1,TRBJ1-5,ASSPWVRPANQPQH
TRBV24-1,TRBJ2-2,ATSDPTSGRTGELF
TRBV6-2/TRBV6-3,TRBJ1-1,ASSPISPVQGIGEAF
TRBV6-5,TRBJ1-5,ASSNGLGQPQH
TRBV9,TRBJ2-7,ASSVGDATYEQY
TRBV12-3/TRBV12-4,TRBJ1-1,VTSLGGPEAF
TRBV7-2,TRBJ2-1,ASSPGGGWNEQF
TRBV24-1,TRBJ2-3,ATSDLNHKTDTQY
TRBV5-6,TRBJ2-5,ASSIDRYQETQY
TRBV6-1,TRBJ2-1,ANSEGGTPEQF
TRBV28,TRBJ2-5,ASSPVGAQETQY
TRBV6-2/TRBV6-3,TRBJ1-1,ATVPTGTVTEAF
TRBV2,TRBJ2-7,ASSVKGSYEQY
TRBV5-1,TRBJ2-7,ASSLTLQGTYEQY
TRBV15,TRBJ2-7,ATSRGPGTQPEQY
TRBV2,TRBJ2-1,ASSPSWDYNEQF
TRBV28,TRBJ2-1,ASTPKEGQGINEQF
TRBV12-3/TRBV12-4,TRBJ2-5,ASSLAPDSSFQETQY
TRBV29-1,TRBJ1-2,SVGQDDGYT
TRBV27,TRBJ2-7,ASSLGGTEAYEQY
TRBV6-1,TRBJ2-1,ASSLAGGQSEQF
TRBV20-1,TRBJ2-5,SATRGQDFFQEWTQY
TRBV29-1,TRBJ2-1,SVLRDRGSSEQF
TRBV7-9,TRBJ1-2,ASSLGQIYGYT
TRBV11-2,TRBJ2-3,ASSQPGGNPSTEQY
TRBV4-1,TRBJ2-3,ASSLSRTSGSSADTQY
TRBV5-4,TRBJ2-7,ASSLASGTVTYEQY